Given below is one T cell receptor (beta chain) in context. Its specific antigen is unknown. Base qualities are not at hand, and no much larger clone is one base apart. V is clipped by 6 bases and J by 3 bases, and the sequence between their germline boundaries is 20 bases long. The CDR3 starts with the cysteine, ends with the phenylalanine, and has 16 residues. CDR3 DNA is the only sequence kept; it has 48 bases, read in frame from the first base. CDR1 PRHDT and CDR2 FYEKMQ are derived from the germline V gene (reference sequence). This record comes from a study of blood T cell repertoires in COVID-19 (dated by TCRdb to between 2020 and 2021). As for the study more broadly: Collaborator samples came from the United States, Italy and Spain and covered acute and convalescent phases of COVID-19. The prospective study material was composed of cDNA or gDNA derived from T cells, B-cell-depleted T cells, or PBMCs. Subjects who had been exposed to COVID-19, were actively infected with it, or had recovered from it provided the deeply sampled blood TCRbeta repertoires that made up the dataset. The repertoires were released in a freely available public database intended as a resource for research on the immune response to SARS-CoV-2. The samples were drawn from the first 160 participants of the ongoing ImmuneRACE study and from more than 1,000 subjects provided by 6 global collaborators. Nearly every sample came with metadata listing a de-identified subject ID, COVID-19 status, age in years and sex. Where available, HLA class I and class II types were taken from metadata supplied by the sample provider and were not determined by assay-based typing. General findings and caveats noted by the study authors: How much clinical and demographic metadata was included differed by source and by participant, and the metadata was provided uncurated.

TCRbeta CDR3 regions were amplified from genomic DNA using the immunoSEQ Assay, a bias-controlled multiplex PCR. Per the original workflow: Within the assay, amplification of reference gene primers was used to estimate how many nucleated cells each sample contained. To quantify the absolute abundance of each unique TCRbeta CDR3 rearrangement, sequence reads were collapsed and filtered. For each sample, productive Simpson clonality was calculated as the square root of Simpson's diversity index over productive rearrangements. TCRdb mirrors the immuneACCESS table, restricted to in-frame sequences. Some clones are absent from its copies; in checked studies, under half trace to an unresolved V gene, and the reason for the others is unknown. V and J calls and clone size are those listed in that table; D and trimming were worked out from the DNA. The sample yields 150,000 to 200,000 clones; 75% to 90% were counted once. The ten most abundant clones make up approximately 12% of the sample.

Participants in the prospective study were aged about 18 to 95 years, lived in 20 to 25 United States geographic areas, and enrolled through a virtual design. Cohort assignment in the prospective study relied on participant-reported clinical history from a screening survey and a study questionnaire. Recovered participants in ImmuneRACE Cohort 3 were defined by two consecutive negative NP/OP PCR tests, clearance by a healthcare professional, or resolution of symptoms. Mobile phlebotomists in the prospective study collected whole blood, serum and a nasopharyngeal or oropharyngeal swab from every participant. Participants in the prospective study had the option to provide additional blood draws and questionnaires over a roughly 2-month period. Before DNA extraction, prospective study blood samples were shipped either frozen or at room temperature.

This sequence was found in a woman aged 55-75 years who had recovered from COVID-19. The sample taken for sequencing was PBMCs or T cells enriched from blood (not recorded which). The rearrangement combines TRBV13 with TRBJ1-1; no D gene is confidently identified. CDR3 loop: CASRSNLEVRDTEAFF. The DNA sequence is TGTGCCAGCAGATCAAATTTAGAGGTCAGAGACACTGAAGCTTTCTTT.